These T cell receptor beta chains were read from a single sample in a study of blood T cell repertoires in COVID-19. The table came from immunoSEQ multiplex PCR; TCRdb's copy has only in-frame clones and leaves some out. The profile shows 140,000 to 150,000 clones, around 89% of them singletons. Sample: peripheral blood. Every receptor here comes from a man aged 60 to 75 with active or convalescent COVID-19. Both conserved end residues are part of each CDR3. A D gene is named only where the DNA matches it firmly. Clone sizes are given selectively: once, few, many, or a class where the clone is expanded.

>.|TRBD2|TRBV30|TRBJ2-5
TGTGCCTGGAGTCGCGGGGGGTACCAAGAGACCCAGTACTTC
CAWSRGGYQETQYF
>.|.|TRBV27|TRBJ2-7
TGTGCCAGCAGTTTCTGGCAGGGCAGCGAGCAGTACTTC
CASSFWQGSEQYF
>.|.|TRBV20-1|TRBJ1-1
TGCAGTGCTAGGTCGGGAGTCAAAGCTTTCTTT
CSARSGVKAFF
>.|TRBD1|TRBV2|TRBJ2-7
TGTGCCAGCATCGAATATGACAGGGGCTACGAGCAGTACTTC
CASIEYDRGYEQYF
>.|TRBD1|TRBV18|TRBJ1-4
TGTGCCAGCTCACCATTCGACAGGGGGACCGCTAGTGAAAAACTGTTTTTT
CASSPFDRGTASEKLFF
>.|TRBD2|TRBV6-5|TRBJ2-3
TGTGCCAGCAGTTACTCTTCCGGGACTATCAGAGATACGCAGTATTTT
CASSYSSGTIRDTQYF
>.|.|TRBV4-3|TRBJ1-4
TGCGCCAGCAGCCCTCACCCACAGGGTAATGAAAAACTGTTTTTT
CASSPHPQGNEKLFF
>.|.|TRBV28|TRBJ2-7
TGTGCCAGCCGGTTGAGGGTCAGCTCCTACGAGCAGTACTTC
CASRLRVSSYEQYF
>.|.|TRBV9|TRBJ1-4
TGTGCCAGCAGCGTAGGGGTCGAGGGTTGGGAAAAACTGTTTTTT
CASSVGVEGWEKLFF
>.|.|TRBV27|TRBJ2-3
TGTGCCAGCAGTCCGCCCTCTTACACCACAGATACGCAGTATTTT
CASSPPSYTTDTQYF
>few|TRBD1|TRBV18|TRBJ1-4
TGTGCCAGCTCAGGCTCTTTGACAGGGGATAATGAAAAACTGTTTTTT
CASSGSLTGDNEKLFF
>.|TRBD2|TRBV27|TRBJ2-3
TGTGCCAGCAGCTCCCGATGGGCTAGCGGGGGGGCGACAGATACGCAGTATTTT
CASSSRWASGGATDTQYF
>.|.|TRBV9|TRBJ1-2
TGTGCCAGCAGCCCCCAGGGGATAACTGATGGCTACACCTTC
CASSPQGITDGYTF
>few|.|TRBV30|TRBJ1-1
TGTGCCTGGACCGTCTTCGGCGACCGGGCTGAAGCTTTCTTT
CAWTVFGDRAEAFF
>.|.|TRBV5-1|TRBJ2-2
TGCGCCAGCAGCGCTTTACAGGGCCCCGGGGAGCTGTTTTTT
CASSALQGPGELFF
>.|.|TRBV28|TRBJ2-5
TGTGCCAGCAGCCTGGGTGGAGGGACCCTATTAAGAGAGACCCAGTACTTC
CASSLGGGTLLRETQYF
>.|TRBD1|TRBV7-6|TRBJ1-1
TGTGCCAGCAGCTCCTTTTCAAGTCCGACAGGGGGGAACACTGAAGCTTTCTTT
CASSSFSSPTGGNTEAFF
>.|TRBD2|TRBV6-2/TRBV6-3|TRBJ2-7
TGTGCCAGCAGTTTCCCAACGACTAGCGGGGGGCGCAGCTCCTACGAGCAGTACTTC
CASSFPTTSGGRSSYEQYF
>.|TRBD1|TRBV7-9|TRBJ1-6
TGTGCCAGCAGCTTGCAGGGGGCAGGAAGTTCACCCCTCCACTTT
CASSLQGAGSSPLHF
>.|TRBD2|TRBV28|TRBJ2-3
TGTGCCAGCAGGACTAGCGGGAGTTCAGATACGCAGTATTTT
CASRTSGSSDTQYF
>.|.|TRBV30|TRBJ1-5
TGTGCCTGGAGCCTAAGTTCTACAGGGTTCAATCAGCCCCAGCATTTT
CAWSLSSTGFNQPQHF
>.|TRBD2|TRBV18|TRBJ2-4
TGTGCCAGCTCACCACCGGGGGGGAATTTAGCCAAAAACATTCAGTACTTC
CASSPPGGNLAKNIQYF
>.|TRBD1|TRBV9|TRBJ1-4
TGTGCCAGCAGCCCTAAGACAGGGAGCCTTACAATTCCTAATGAAAAACTGTTTTTT
CASSPKTGSLTIPNEKLFF
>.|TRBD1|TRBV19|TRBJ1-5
TGTGCCAGTAGTATAAGACAGGGAAGCAATCAGCCCCAGCATTTT
CASSIRQGSNQPQHF
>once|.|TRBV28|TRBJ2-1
TGTGCCAGCAGCCAGGTTAGCTCCTACAATGAGCAGTTCTTC
CASSQVSSYNEQFF
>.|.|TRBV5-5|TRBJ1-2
TGTGCCAGCAGCTTTAGATTGGCAGGGTTGAATGGCTACACCTTC
CASSFRLAGLNGYTF
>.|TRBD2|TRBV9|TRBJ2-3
TGTGCCAGCAGCGTCGGGACTAGAGCCACAGATACGCAGTATTTT
CASSVGTRATDTQYF
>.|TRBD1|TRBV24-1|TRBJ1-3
TGTGCCACCAGTGCAAATACAGGGGTCGGAAACACCATATATTTT
CATSANTGVGNTIYF
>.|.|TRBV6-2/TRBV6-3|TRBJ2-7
TGTGCCAGCAGTTACTCATTCAGGGTCCTTCGCTACGAGCAGTACTTC
CASSYSFRVLRYEQYF
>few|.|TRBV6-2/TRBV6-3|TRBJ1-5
TGTGCCAGCAGTCCGGTCCAGCGTGCAGTTAAGGGCAATCAGCCCCAGCATTTT
CASSPVQRAVKGNQPQHF
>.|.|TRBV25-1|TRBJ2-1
TGTGCCAGCAGTGGATCATACAGTAGCTCCTACAATGAGCAGTTCTTC
CASSGSYSSSYNEQFF
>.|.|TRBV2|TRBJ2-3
TGTGCCAGCAGTGAAAGCGGCACGAGCACAGATACGCAGTATTTT
CASSESGTSTDTQYF
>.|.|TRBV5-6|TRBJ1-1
TGTGCCAGCAGCTTGGGGGGGCTGACTGAAGCTTTCTTT
CASSLGGLTEAFF
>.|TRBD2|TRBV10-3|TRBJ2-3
TGTGCCACGATGAAAGGGGCGGGGGGCACAGATACGCAGTATTTT
CATMKGAGGTDTQYF
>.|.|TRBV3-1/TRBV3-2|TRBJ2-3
TGTGCCAGCAGCGGCCCTCGGGGAGCAGATACGCAGTATTTT
CASSGPRGADTQYF
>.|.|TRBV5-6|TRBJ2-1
TGTGCCAGCAGCTTGGTGGGGTACGGGAGTGGGAATGAGCAGTTCTTC
CASSLVGYGSGNEQFF
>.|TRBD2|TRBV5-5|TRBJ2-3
TGTGCCAGCAGCTTAGCGGGGGAGGCAGATACGCAGTATTTT
CASSLAGEADTQYF
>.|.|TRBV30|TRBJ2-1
TGTGCCTGGAGTGTTGTAAACAATGAGCAGTTCTTC
CAWSVVNNEQFF
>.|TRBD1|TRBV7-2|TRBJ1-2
TGTGCCAGCAGCTTGGGACAGGGTCGGAGGGGTGGCTACACCTTC
CASSLGQGRRGGYTF
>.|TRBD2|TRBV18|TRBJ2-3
TGTGCCAGCTCACCACCGGGGGGGACAGATACGCAGTATTTT
CASSPPGGTDTQYF
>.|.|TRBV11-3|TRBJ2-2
TGTGCCAGCAGCTTAACTTTCCGCGGCGGCGGGACCGGGGAGCTGTTTTTT
CASSLTFRGGGTGELFF
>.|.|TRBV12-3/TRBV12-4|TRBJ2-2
TGTGCCAGCAGTTCATGGGGGCCCGGGGAGCTGTTTTTT
CASSSWGPGELFF
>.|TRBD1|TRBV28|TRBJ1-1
TGTGCCAGCAGTTTACTGGGGACAGGTGGTTTCTTT
CASSLLGTGGFF
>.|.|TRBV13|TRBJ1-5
TGTGCCAGCAGCTTAAGGACAGCCCAGCCCCAGCATTTT
CASSLRTAQPQHF
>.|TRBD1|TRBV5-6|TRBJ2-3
TGTGCCAGCAGCCTCCGGACAGGTTACTTTGCATGGGATACGCAGTATTTT
CASSLRTGYFAWDTQYF
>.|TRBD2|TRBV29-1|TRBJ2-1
TGCAGCGTTGGACGGGAGGATGAGCAGTTCTTC
CSVGREDEQFF
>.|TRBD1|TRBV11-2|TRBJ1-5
TGTGCCAGCAGCTTCAGGACAGGGCCGAATCAGCCCCAGCATTTT
CASSFRTGPNQPQHF
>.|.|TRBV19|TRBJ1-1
TGTGCCAGTACCCCAAGAGAAACAGGGTTAAGGGCTTTCTTT
CASTPRETGLRAFF
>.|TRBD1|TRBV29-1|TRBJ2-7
TGCAGCGTGAGGACCGGGACAGGGAACGAGCAGTACTTC
CSVRTGTGNEQYF
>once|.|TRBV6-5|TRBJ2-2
TGTGCCAGCAGCCCGGACACGCGGGGCACCGGGGAGCTGTTTTTT
CASSPDTRGTGELFF
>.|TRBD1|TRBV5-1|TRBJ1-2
TGCGCCAGCAGCTCGGGACAGGGTGATCGCGGCTACACCTTC
CASSSGQGDRGYTF
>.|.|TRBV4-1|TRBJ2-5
TGCGCCAGCAGCCAAGTTCTGGTGAGGACCCAGTACTTC
CASSQVLVRTQYF
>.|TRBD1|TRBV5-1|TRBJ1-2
TGCGCCAGCAGCCCTGGACAGGGATATATGGGTGGCTACACCTTC
CASSPGQGYMGGYTF
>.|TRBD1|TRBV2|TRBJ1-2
TGTGCCAGCAGTGTCCGGACAGGAGCTAACTATGGCTACACCTTC
CASSVRTGANYGYTF
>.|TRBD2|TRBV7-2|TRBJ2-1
TGTGCCAGCAGCCCTACCAGCGGGGGGGCCGTAAATGAGCAGTTCTTC
CASSPTSGGAVNEQFF
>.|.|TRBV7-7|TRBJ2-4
TGTGCTAGCAGCTTAGGGGACTTGTTAGCCAAAAACATTCAGTACTTC
CASSLGDLLAKNIQYF
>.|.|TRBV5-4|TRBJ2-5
TGTGCCAGCAGCGCCGCCAACAGGGTTGCGGAGACCCAGTACTTC
CASSAANRVAETQYF
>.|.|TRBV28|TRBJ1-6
TGTGCCAGCGGGAAGAGGGACTCCTATAATTCACCCCTCCACTTT
CASGKRDSYNSPLHF
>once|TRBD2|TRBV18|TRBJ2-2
TGTGCCAGCTCACCCCCCGCTAGCGGCTCCGATCCCCGAGGGGAGCTGTTTTTT
CASSPPASGSDPRGELFF